Following are 13 T cell receptor beta chains from one sample sequenced in a study of blood T cells in healthy people across ages. A second about 7 to 12 cycle PCR used barcoded and J-beta primers. TCRdb independently ran MiXCR on the 5' RACE reads; one entry per CDR3 protein. This sample has roughly 800,000 distinct CDR3 sequences; 25% to 30% occur once, and the top ten carry under 3%. The same specimen was also included in a second study, on T cells of mothers and their children.

The source material was blood. These receptors all come from a boy aged 5-17 years in good health.

CDR3 amino acids: CASSWGGKLVYF. The CDR3 DNA sequence: TGTGCCAGCAGTTGGGGGGGGAAACTTGTATACTTC. This chain links TRBV12-3 or TRBV12-4 with TRBJ2-7, with 7 nucleotides matching TRBD2. V lost 4 bases, J lost 13 bases, and 10 bases stayed unmatched. The length of the CDR3 is 12 residues.

A note on this clonotype: The junction does not match germline at one end; this may be a read error. This rearrangement joins TRBV27 to TRBJ1-6; 7 nucleotides agree with TRBD1. Germline lookup yields CDR1 MNHEY and CDR2 SMNVEV (reference sequence). The CDR3 has 15 residues. CDR3 residues: CATSLNRGQSSPLHF. The CDR3 bases are TGTGCCACCAGTTTAAATAGGGGGCAGTCATCACCCCTCCACTTT.

The rearrangement links TRBV6-2 or TRBV6-3 to TRBJ2-7; 7 nucleotides match TRBD2. Germline assignment: CDR1 MNHEY and CDR2 SVGEGT. With V trimmed by 2 bases and J by 2 bases, 3 bases remained unmatched. This CDR3 has 14 residues. For the CDR3, the DNA is TGTGCCAGCAGTTACAAGGGAGGGACCTACGAGCAGTACTTC. This encodes CASSYKGGTYEQYF.

This clonotype appeared a few times. The V and J genes are TRBV15 and TRBJ2-3; D uncertain. This CDR3 region has 13 residues. Between the trimmed V and J ends, which lost 1 base and 6 bases, there was a span of 8 bases. Germline V lookup: CDR1 LNHNV, CDR2 YYDKDF (reference sequence). Here the CDR3 reads CATSRGTGDTQYF. CDR3 DNA: TGTGCCACCAGCAGAGGAACGGGCGATACGCAGTATTTT.

This clonotype has just a few counts. CDR3 DNA sequence: TGCGCCAGCAGCGTGACTAGCGGAAAAGAGACCCAGTACTTC. This codes for CASSVTSGKETQYF. The rearrangement joins TRBV5-1 to TRBJ2-5; 9 bases are a match to TRBD2. The germline CDR1 and CDR2 sequences are SGHRS and YFSETQ. This CDR3 spans 14 amino acids. After removal of 4 bases from V and 3 bases from J, the junction contained 4 bases not matched to a gene. The full variable domain, in which reference TRBV5-1 and TRBJ2-5 provide the parts outside the CDR3, is KAGVTQTPRYLIKTRGQQVTLSCSPISGHRSVSWYQQTPGQGLQFLFEYFSETQRNKGNFPGRFSGRQFSNSRSEMNVSTLELGDSALYLCASSVTSGKETQYFGPGTRLLVL.

This clonotype was found once. The gene calls are TRBV5-1 and TRBJ1-1; perhaps TRBD1 as D (6 bases). Trimming pared 2 bases from V and 7 bases from J, leaving 12 bases between. The CDR3 extends over 13 amino acids. Germline V lookup: CDR1 SGHRS, CDR2 YFSETQ. The CDR3 sequence is CASSFPLDSEAFF. CDR3 coding DNA: TGCGCCAGCAGCTTCCCCTTGGACAGTGAAGCTTTCTTT.

Regarding this clonotype: The junction does not match germline at one end; this may be a read error. The gene calls are TRBV9 and TRBJ2-1; 12 nucleotides agree with TRBD2. The CDR3 is 20 residues long. CDR1 is SGDLS, CDR2 YYNGEE, per germline. CDR3 amino acids: CASSPRTSGGSKGSYNDQFF. For the CDR3, the DNA is TGTGCCAGCAGCCCTCGTACTAGCGGGGGGAGTAAGGGGTCCTACAATGATCAGTTCTTC. The full variable domain, in which reference TRBV9 and TRBJ2-1 provide the parts outside the CDR3, is DSGVTQTPKHLITATGQRVTLRCSPRSGDLSVYWYQQSLDQGLQFLIQYYNGEERAKGNILERFSAQQFPDLHSELNLSSLELGDSALYFCASSPRTSGGSKGSYNDQFFGPGTRLTVL.

The chain uses TRBV5-1 and TRBJ2-5; D ambiguous. The CDR3 is 15 amino acids. Per the germline V gene, CDR1 is SGHRS and CDR2 is YFSETQ. V was trimmed by 0 bases and J by 0 bases, leaving 9 bases between them. In DNA form, the CDR3 reads TGCGCCAGCAGCTTGGGTGACATGTACCAAGAGACCCAGTACTTC. Translated: CASSLGDMYQETQYF.

CDR3 residues: CASSLMAGQGGYNEQFF. The CDR3 DNA sequence: TGTGCCAGTAGTTTAATGGCCGGACAGGGGGGTTACAATGAGCAGTTCTTC. The chain couples TRBV19 to TRBJ2-1; 10 nucleotides match TRBD1. Germline CDR1 reads LNHDA; CDR2 reads SQIVND (reference sequence). J gave up 4 bases and V 5 bases, and 11 bases lay outside the gene matches. The CDR3 is 17 residues long.

CDR3 sequence: CASSRPTGVYEQYF. CDR3 bases: TGTGCCAGCAGCAGACCGACAGGGGTATACGAGCAGTACTTC. The gene calls are TRBV9 and TRBJ2-7; 8 positions agree with TRBD1. J was trimmed by 4 bases and V by 4 bases; bases with no gene match: 7. This CDR3 is 14 amino acids long. Germline-derived CDR1 and CDR2 are SGDLS and YYNGEE.

The V and J genes are TRBV5-1 and TRBJ1-2, with D possibly matching TRBD1 (5 bases). Trimming removed 1 base from V and 3 bases from J, with 10 bases in between. Germline V CDR1 and CDR2: SGHRS, YFSETQ. The CDR3 is made up of 14 amino acids. The CDR3 loop reads CASSLSGVDYGYTF. CDR3 coding DNA: TGCGCCAGCAGCTTGTCGGGGGTTGACTATGGCTACACCTTC. The full variable domain, its missing parts supplied by reference TRBV5-1 and TRBJ1-2, is KAGVTQTPRYLIKTRGQQVTLSCSPISGHRSVSWYQQTPGQGLQFLFEYFSETQRNKGNFPGRFSGRQFSNSRSEMNVSTLELGDSALYLCASSLSGVDYGYTFGSGTRLTVV.

This clonotype showed up just a few times. V usage is TRBV6-5 and J usage is TRBJ2-3, with TRBD1 matching over 7 bases. This CDR3 has 15 residues. CDR1 and CDR2 from the germline V gene are MNHEY and SVGAGI. The junction had 4 bases not matched to a gene; V was cut back by 2 bases and J by 2 bases. This chain's CDR3 is CASSYRTGSTDTQYF. The CDR3, as DNA: TGTGCCAGCAGTTACCGGACAGGATCCACAGATACGCAGTATTTT.

The gene calls are TRBV7-9 and TRBJ1-3; the match to TRBD1 covers 7 bases. The CDR3 is 14 amino acids. CDR1 is SEHNR, CDR2 FQNEAQ, per germline (reference sequence). Trimming at V came to 5 bases and at J to 6 bases, leaving 7 bases not matched to a gene. CDR3: CASSGRTGANTIYF. The CDR3 DNA sequence: TGTGCCAGCAGCGGACGGACAGGTGCAAACACCATATATTTT.